This T cell receptor (beta chain) was identified in a study of T cells after yellow fever vaccination. Overall study findings and caveats: A secondary response was less intense yet reached its peak sooner, at day 5 versus 15. Post-booster repertoires contained most primary-vaccination clones again (96% CD4, around 88% CD8). A small proportion of clonotypes was detected in both the CD4 and CD8 compartments.

For TCR, cDNA came from 5'RACE template switching, which added a universal primer site and UMIs. TCRdb independently ran MiXCR on the 5' RACE reads; one entry per CDR3 protein. The data show under 550,000 distinct CDR3 sequences, 20% to 25% seen once. This CDR3 spans 14 amino acids. Trimming shortened V by 0 bases and J by 1 base, and 10 bases separated the two germline ends. CDR1 and CDR2 (germline): SQVTM, ANQGSEA. For this clonotype: Its antigen remains unidentified.

The sequence came from a man aged 18 to 29 who received the YFV17D yellow fever vaccine. Sequenced material: PBMCs, taken approximately 20 days after the first yellow fever vaccination. J is TRBJ2-7 and V is TRBV29-1; D is possibly TRBD1 (5 bases). DNA of the CDR3: TGCAGCGTTGAAGAAGGGGTAGGGTCCTACGAGCAGTACTTC. Protein: CSVEEGVGSYEQYF.